This T cell receptor (beta chain) was obtained from a study of T cell responses to AZD1222 COVID-19 vaccine. Assay used: immunoSEQ multiplex PCR; TCRdb lists only in-frame clones, some missing. The table has some 90,000 clones, approximately 89% seen once. CDR1 and CDR2 from the germline V gene are MNHEY and SVGAGI. CDR3 length: 14 residues. Trimming cost V 8 bases and J 6 bases, with 18 bases left between them. Turning to this clone: The antigen is undetermined.

Study observations and caveats: Baseline seropositives among AZD1222 recipients totaled only 5 to 7. Targeting of unmutated variant regions was reportedly seen in nearly half of spike-specific TCRs. Regions 160-218 and 743-854 held dominance among vaccine-associated CD4 TCRs, which spanned spike.

The chain combines TRBV6-5 with TRBJ2-3; no firm D call. The specimen was peripheral blood, collected on day 0 of AZD1222 vaccination. The sequence came from an adult in good health. The CDR3 sequence is CASLLAATTDTQYF. The DNA for the CDR3 is TGTGCCAGCCTGTTGGCGGCCACAACGGATACGCAGTATTTT.